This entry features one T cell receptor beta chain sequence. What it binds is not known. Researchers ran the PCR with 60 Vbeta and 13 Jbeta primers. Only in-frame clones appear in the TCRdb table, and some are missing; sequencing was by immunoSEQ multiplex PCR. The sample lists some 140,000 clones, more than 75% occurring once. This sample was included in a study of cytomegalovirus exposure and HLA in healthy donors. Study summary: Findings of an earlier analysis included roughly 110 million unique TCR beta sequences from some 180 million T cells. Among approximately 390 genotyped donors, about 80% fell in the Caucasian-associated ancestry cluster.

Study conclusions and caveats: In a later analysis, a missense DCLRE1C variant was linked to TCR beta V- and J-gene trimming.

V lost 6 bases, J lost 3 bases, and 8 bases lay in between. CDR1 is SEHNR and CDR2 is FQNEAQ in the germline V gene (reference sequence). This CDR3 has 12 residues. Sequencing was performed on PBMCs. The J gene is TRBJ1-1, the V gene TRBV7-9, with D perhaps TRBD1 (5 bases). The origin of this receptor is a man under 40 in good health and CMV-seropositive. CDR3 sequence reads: CASRRGDTEAFF. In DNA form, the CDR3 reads TGTGCCAGCAGAAGGGGCGACACTGAAGCTTTCTTT.